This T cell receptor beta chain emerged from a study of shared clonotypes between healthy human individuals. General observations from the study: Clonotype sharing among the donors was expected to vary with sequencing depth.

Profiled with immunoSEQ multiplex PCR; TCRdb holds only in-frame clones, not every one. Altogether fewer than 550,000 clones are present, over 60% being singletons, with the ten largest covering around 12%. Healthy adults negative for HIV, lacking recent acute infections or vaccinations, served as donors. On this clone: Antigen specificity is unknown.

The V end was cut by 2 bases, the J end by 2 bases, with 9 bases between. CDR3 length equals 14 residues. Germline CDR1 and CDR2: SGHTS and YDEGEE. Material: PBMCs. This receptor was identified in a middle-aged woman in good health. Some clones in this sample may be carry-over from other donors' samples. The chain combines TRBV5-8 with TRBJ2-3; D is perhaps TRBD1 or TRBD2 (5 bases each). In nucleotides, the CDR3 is TGTGCCAGCAGCTTATCAGGGACCACAGATACGCAGTATTTT. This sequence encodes CASSLSGTTDTQYF.